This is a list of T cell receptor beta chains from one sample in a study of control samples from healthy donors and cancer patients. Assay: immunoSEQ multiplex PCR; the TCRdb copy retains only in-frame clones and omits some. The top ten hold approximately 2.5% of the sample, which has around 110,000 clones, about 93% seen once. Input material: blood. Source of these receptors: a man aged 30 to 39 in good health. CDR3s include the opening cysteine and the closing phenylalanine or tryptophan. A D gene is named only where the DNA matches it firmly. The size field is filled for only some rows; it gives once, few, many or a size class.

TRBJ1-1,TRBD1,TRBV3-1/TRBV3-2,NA,TGTGCCAGCAGGTCCACAGGGGGACGGACTGAAGCTTTCTTT,CASRSTGGRTEAFF
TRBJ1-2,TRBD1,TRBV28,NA,TGTGCCAGCCGGACAGGGTATCTCCTCAACTATGGCTACACCTTC,CASRTGYLLNYGYTF
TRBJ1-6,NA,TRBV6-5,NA,TGTGCCAGCAGTTACAGGGAGTATTCACCCCTCCACTTT,CASSYREYSPLHF
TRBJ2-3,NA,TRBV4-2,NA,TGTGCCAGCAGCCTGGGCCTTTTCCCAGTCCCTAGCACAGATACGCAGTATTTT,CASSLGLFPVPSTDTQYF
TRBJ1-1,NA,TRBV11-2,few,TGTGCCAGCACCTGGAGGGGGAACACTGAAGCTTTCTTT,CASTWRGNTEAFF
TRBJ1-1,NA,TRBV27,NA,TGTGCCAGCAGTTCACTAGGGTCGTCGAACACTGAAGCTTTCTTT,CASSSLGSSNTEAFF
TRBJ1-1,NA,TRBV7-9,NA,TGTGCCAGCAGCTTGTCAGGGGATTGGAACACTGAAGCTTTCTTT,CASSLSGDWNTEAFF
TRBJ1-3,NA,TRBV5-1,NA,TGCGCCAGCAGTCGGGACTTCTCTGGAAACACCATATATTTT,CASSRDFSGNTIYF
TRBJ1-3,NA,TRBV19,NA,TGTGCCAGTACCAGAGGCGGCAGGATCTCTGGAAACACCATATATTTT,CASTRGGRISGNTIYF
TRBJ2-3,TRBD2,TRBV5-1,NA,TGCGCCAGCAGCCTACTAGCGGGGGGGGGAGATACGCAGTATTTT,CASSLLAGGGDTQYF
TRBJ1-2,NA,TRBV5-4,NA,TGTGCCAGCAGCTTGGCCTCGGGTTCCTATGGCTACACCTTC,CASSLASGSYGYTF
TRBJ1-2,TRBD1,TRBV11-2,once,TGTGCCAGCAGCTTCCCCCACCGGACAGGGGGGAACTATGGCTACACCTTC,CASSFPHRTGGNYGYTF
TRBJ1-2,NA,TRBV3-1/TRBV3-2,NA,TGTGCCAGCAGCCCGACAGTCACCACTTACTATGGCTACACCTTC,CASSPTVTTYYGYTF
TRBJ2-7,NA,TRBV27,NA,TGTGCCAGCAGTACCGGACGAGCCTCCTACGAGCAGTACTTC,CASSTGRASYEQYF
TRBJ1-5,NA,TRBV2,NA,TGTGCCAGCAGGAAAACAGGAACCGGCAATCAGCCCCAGCATTTT,CASRKTGTGNQPQHF
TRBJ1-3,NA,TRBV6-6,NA,TGTGCCAGCGGACGCGGCGGATCTGGAAACACCATATATTTT,CASGRGGSGNTIYF
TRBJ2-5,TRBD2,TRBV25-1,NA,TGTGCCAGCACTACTAGCGGGGGGCGGGGAGAGACCCAGTACTTC,CASTTSGGRGETQYF
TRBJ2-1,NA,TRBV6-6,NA,TGTGCCAGCAGCCCCGGACAGGGAGGGAACAATGAGCAGTTCTTC,CASSPGQGGNNEQFF
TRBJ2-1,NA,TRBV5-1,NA,TGCGCCAGCATTAACGGGTACAATGAGCAGTTCTTC,CASINGYNEQFF
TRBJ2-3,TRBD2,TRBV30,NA,TGTGCCTGGAGTTCACCTAGCGGGTCGGTTGATACGCAGTATTTT,CAWSSPSGSVDTQYF